The rows below give T cell receptor beta chains drawn from one sample of a study of cytomegalovirus exposure and HLA in healthy donors. Sequenced by immunoSEQ multiplex PCR; TCRdb stores in-frame clones only, minus some. This sample has about 25,000 clones, with approximately 75% found just once. Sequencing was performed on PBMCs. The receptors were gathered from a male donor in good health and CMV-seronegative. The CDR3 runs from the conserved cysteine through the conserved F or W. D genes are given only for firm matches. Clone size is given for some rows only: seen once, a few or many times, or a class if the clone is expanded.

NA,TRBJ2-5,NA,TRBV5-1,TGCGCCAGCAGCTTGCGTAGCCCCCAAGAGACCCAGTACTTC,CASSLRSPQETQYF
TRBD2,TRBJ2-1,NA,TRBV6-5,TGTGCCAGCAGTCGAGCGGGAGGCCTCAAGGAGCAGTTCTTC,CASSRAGGLKEQFF
TRBD1,TRBJ1-5,NA,TRBV6-5,TGTGCCAGCAGGGCCGGGACAGGGGGTTATCAGCCCCAGCATTTT,CASRAGTGGYQPQHF
TRBD2,TRBJ2-1,NA,TRBV28,TGTGCCAGCAGTTGGACTAGCGGGAGTATGTCCAATGAGCAGTTCTTC,CASSWTSGSMSNEQFF
TRBD1,TRBJ2-6,NA,TRBV10-3,TGTGCCATCAGTGAGAACTACCGGGACAGCCACTCCTCTGGGGCCAACGTCCTGACTTTC,CAISENYRDSHSSGANVLTF
TRBD1,TRBJ2-5,NA,TRBV13,TGTGCCAGCAGCCCCTCAGGGGGCGGCCACAGAGAGACCCAGTACTTC,CASSPSGGGHRETQYF
NA,TRBJ2-6,NA,TRBV5-1,TGCGCCAGCAGCTTGTCCGCGGGCTCTGGGGCCAACGTCCTGACTTTC,CASSLSAGSGANVLTF
NA,TRBJ2-7,NA,TRBV5-1,TGCGCCAGCAGCCTCAATCTGCTGGAGGGAGGAGACGAGCAGTACTTC,CASSLNLLEGGDEQYF
TRBD2,TRBJ2-5,NA,TRBV10-3,TGTGCCATCAGTGCCGGACTAGCGGGGGTCGAAGAGACCCAGTACTTC,CAISAGLAGVEETQYF
TRBD1,TRBJ1-3,few,TRBV28,TGTGCCAGCAGTTTGGACAGGGTCGGGAACACCATATATTTT,CASSLDRVGNTIYF
NA,TRBJ1-5,few,TRBV6-1,TGTGCCAGCAGTGTTGACAGGTGGGAGCCCCAGCATTTT,CASSVDRWEPQHF
NA,TRBJ2-2,NA,TRBV4-2,TGTGCCAGCAGCCAAGACTTCGGCCTAGGAGGGGAGCTGTTTTTT,CASSQDFGLGGELFF
TRBD1,TRBJ2-5,once,TRBV7-9,TGTGCCAGCAGAAAGGGACAGGGGTCCCTTGAAGAGACCCAGTACTTC,CASRKGQGSLEETQYF
TRBD2,TRBJ2-6,NA,TRBV7-6,TGTGCCAGCAGCTCTAGCGGCCAAAACTCATGGGGGGCCAACGTCCTGACTTTC,CASSSSGQNSWGANVLTF
NA,TRBJ2-3,once,TRBV9,TGTGCCAGCAGCGCCGGGGAAGATGATGTAGATACGCAGTATTTT,CASSAGEDDVDTQYF